This is a list of T cell receptor beta chains from one sample in a study of shared clonotypes between healthy human individuals. Repertoires were generated with immunoSEQ multiplex PCR, while TCRdb's copy carries only in-frame clones and drops some. The sample records 2 million to 2.5 million clones, roughly 95% being singletons. Sequencing used naive CD8+ T cells sorted from blood. The receptors were sampled from a man aged 18 to 35 in good health. CDR3s include the opening cysteine and the closing phenylalanine or tryptophan.

CASSLGGPSYEQYF	TRBV5-6	TRBJ2-7
CASSVGVGETDTGELFF	TRBV9	TRBJ2-2
CASSSDRVYEQYF	TRBV11-2	TRBJ2-7
CAISDLSESYEQYF	TRBV10-3	TRBJ2-7
CASSFGTTASLYEQYF	TRBV7-8	TRBJ2-7
CASSHAQGSNQPQHF	TRBV6-5	TRBJ1-5
CASSSGTGGNQPQHF	TRBV5-6	TRBJ1-5
CASSQDEDSENNEQFF	TRBV4-1	TRBJ2-1
CASSLRTGRVEETQYF	TRBV28	TRBJ2-5
CASSLDGGPEQYF	TRBV27	TRBJ2-7
CASSLSPGSGEQFF	TRBV27	TRBJ2-1
CASSFNPTSGGTYEQYF	TRBV7-8	TRBJ2-7
CASSLLGLAGVEQYF	TRBV13	TRBJ2-7
CASRPVGATGEQFF	TRBV7-2	TRBJ2-1
CASSESRDYEQYF	TRBV6-1	TRBJ2-7
CASSSWDRAAYEQYF	TRBV5-4	TRBJ2-7
CASSLTGGASDTQYF	TRBV4-1	TRBJ2-3
CASSLTLNSGGGTEAFF	TRBV28	TRBJ1-1
CASSAGGISYEQYF	TRBV5-6	TRBJ2-7
CASSPRGSGELFF	TRBV7-6	TRBJ2-2
CASSLALREFDEQYF	TRBV7-6	TRBJ2-7
CASSQVLRASNQPQHF	TRBV4-1	TRBJ1-5
CASSSLAGGGNEQFF	TRBV6-5	TRBJ2-1
CASSLGTDGGNQPQHF	TRBV11-2	TRBJ1-5
CASSLTFLAPSSYNEQFF	TRBV7-2	TRBJ2-1
CATSRDRGGNEKLFF	TRBV15	TRBJ1-4
CASPPYGYTF	TRBV6-7	TRBJ1-2
CASSQGGGYQETQYF	TRBV4-3	TRBJ2-5
CASSASQGENQPQHF	TRBV2	TRBJ1-5
CASSLWTGELFF	TRBV5-4	TRBJ2-2
CASSEATGAVSYEQYF	TRBV6-1	TRBJ2-7
CASSFRGLAGISSGANVLTF	TRBV28	TRBJ2-6
CASRTSGSYQETQYF	TRBV2	TRBJ2-5
CASSYWGIRANYGYTF	TRBV6-8	TRBJ1-2
CASSFILTSVSYNEQFF	TRBV28	TRBJ2-1
CSVTQDESNYGYTF	TRBV29-1	TRBJ1-2
CASSLPDSTDTQYF	TRBV7-9	TRBJ2-3